This T cell receptor (beta chain) was retrieved from a study of OX40 agonist ivuxolimab in advanced cancers. On the study more broadly: Participants averaged approximately 60 years of age (range about 23 to 90) and were around 85% male. Overall study findings and caveats: A proportion of nonresponders additionally exhibited low normalized T-cell clonal expansion.

About this clone itself: Its antigen is as yet unknown.

Prior autoimmune disease or systemic immunosuppression barred patients. Repertoires were generated with immunoSEQ multiplex PCR, while TCRdb's copy carries only in-frame clones and drops some. The sample yields over 45,000 clones, 80% to 90% seen once. CDR1 is MDHEN and CDR2 is SYDVKM in the germline V gene. This CDR3 is 15 amino acids long. The V end was cut by 3 bases, the J end by 0 bases, with 11 bases between. This specimen was CD4+ or CD8+ T cells sorted from blood, taken in a trial of the OX40 agonist ivuxolimab. This receptor was identified in an adult with an advanced solid tumor such as melanoma, head and neck, liver or kidney cancer. The chain links TRBV28 to TRBJ1-1; maybe TRBD1 (6 bases). This CDR3 reads CASSFPGAMNTEAFF. CDR3 sequence (DNA): TGTGCCAGCAGTTTCCCGGGGGCCATGAACACTGAAGCTTTCTTT. Full variable domain (outside the CDR3, taken from reference TRBV28 and TRBJ1-1): DVKVTQSSRYLVKRTGEKVFLECVQDMDHENMFWYRQDPGLGLRLIYFSYDVKMKEKGDIPEGYSVSREKKERFSLILESASTNQTSMYLCASSFPGAMNTEAFFGQGTRLTVV.